This paragraph covers one T cell receptor beta chain sequence. These data belong to a study of T cells in Graves' hyperthyroidism and ophthalmopathy. Researchers took RNA transcripts and amplified the TCR beta CDR3 regions from them. HTBI primers were employed in a first-round RT-PCR of the TCR CDR3. TCRdb re-derived calls from the multiplex PCR reads in MiXCR, one entry per CDR3 protein. This sample carries fewer than 750,000 distinct CDR3 sequences, roughly 15% of them seen once, and the ten largest clones take under 15%. The V segment lost 4 bases and the J segment 4 bases; nucleotides outside the gene matches: 8. Germline V gives CDR1 ENHRY, CDR2 SYGVKD. This CDR3 spans 15 amino acids.

The sequence came from a woman aged 45-59 years with Graves' ophthalmopathy. The chain uses TRBV10-3 and TRBJ1-2; 8 bases fit TRBD1. Sequenced input: blood. The CDR3 here is CAISVDRGTTYGYTF. The CDR3, as DNA: TGTGCCATCAGTGTCGACAGGGGAACCACCTATGGCTACACCTTC.